Listed below are T cell receptor beta chains from one sample, sequenced in a study of technical replicates of blood from a few donors. Sequenced by immunoSEQ multiplex PCR; TCRdb stores in-frame clones only, minus some. The table lists about 83,000 clones, around 96% of them singletons. The sample was T cells isolated from PBMCs. These receptors were obtained from a human donor in good health. Both conserved end residues are part of each CDR3. The D gene is left open where the match is weak. The size of a clone is reported for some rows only, either as once, few or many, or as a class for expanded clones.

D gene,CDR3 length,clone size,V gene,J gene,CDR3 protein,CDR3 DNA
TRBD1,14,.,TRBV5-1,TRBJ2-5,CASSLNDREETQYF,TGCGCCAGCAGCTTAAACGACAGGGAAGAGACCCAGTACTTC
TRBD1,15,.,TRBV9,TRBJ1-4,CASSATGTVNEKLFF,TGTGCCAGCAGCGCGACCGGGACAGTTAATGAAAAACTGTTTTTT
.,14,once,TRBV5-1,TRBJ2-2,CASSPTSDTGELFF,TGCGCCAGCAGCCCGACTAGTGACACCGGGGAGCTGTTTTTT
TRBD1,13,once,TRBV6-1,TRBJ1-1,CASSGQGDTEAFF,TGTGCCAGCAGCGGACAGGGGGACACTGAAGCTTTCTTT
.,11,.,TRBV28,TRBJ1-2,CASSFEAGYTF,TGTGCCAGCAGTTTCGAAGCTGGCTACACCTTC
.,15,.,TRBV7-2,TRBJ2-1,CASSVDWSSYNEQFF,TGTGCCAGCAGCGTGGACTGGAGCTCCTACAATGAGCAGTTCTTC
TRBD1,15,.,TRBV5-1,TRBJ2-1,CASSLAPGTGNEQFF,TGCGCCAGCAGCTTGGCCCCCGGGACAGGCAATGAGCAGTTCTTC
.,13,.,TRBV4-1,TRBJ2-1,CASSQVGLYEQFF,TGCGCCAGCAGCCAAGTGGGACTTTATGAGCAGTTCTTC
TRBD2,14,.,TRBV19,TRBJ2-7,CASSIAREKYEQYF,TGTGCCAGTAGTATTGCGCGGGAGAAGTACGAGCAGTACTTC
.,18,.,TRBV30,TRBJ1-5,CAWSVPLGHLNSNQPQHF,TGTGCCTGGAGTGTACCCCTGGGACACCTGAATAGCAATCAGCCCCAGCATTTT
.,14,once,TRBV9,TRBJ2-3,CASSVGGDTDTQYF,TGTGCCAGCAGCGTGGGGGGAGACACAGATACGCAGTATTTT
.,12,.,TRBV30,TRBJ2-7,CAWSGGDSRKYF,TGTGCCTGGAGTGGGGGGGATTCTAGGAAGTACTTC
.,15,.,TRBV4-1,TRBJ1-2,CASSQAGTGSYGYTF,TGCGCCAGCAGCCAAGCAGGAACAGGGAGCTATGGCTACACCTTC